Below, one T cell receptor beta chain is given with its context. The antigen is unknown. Other DNA sequences in the sample encode the same CDR3. Method: immunoSEQ multiplex PCR; TCRdb's copy keeps in-frame clones and lacks some. The profile shows around 26,000 clones, over 75% of them singletons. The sample originates from a study of T cells in localized non-small cell lung cancer. General observations from the study: Uninvolved neighboring lung showed the greatest T cell clonality, exceeding tumor. A median of roughly 57 clones ranked among the top 100 in tumor appeared in adjacent lung.

The material sequenced was peripheral blood, taken before any cancer treatment. The clonotype originates from a man between 40 and 69 years old with stage III squamous cell lung carcinoma.

The chain's CDR3 is CASSPGETQYF. In DNA, the CDR3 is TGTGCCAGCTCACCCGGAGAGACCCAGTACTTC. The V call is TRBV18, the J call TRBJ2-5, with D hard to call. The germline V gene encodes CDR1 KGHSH and CDR2 LQKENI. The CDR3 spans 11 residues. V lost 3 bases to trimming and J lost 4 bases, with 3 bases between them.